The 19 T cell receptor beta chains below come from one sample, sequenced in a study of OX40 agonist ivuxolimab in advanced cancers. The method was immunoSEQ multiplex PCR; TCRdb's version includes in-frame clones alone and lacks a portion of them. The sample holds about 50,000 clones; approximately 89% are singletons and the top ten take roughly 6%. The input for sequencing was CD4+ or CD8+ T cells sorted from blood, taken in a trial of the OX40 agonist ivuxolimab. These receptors came from an adult with an advanced solid tumor such as melanoma, head and neck, liver or kidney cancer.

The chain carries TRBV4-3 and TRBJ2-5; the D gene could be TRBD1 or TRBD2 (5 bases each). Trimming left V 4 bases short and J 5 bases short, with 23 bases between. Germline V gene data show CDR1 as LGHNA and CDR2 as YSLEER. The CDR3 length is 17 residues. The CDR3 sequence is CASSPGVAVLEGETQYF. The CDR3, as DNA: TGCGCCAGCAGCCCTGGAGTAGCAGTCTTAGAGGGGGAGACCCAGTACTTC.

V is TRBV5-1 and J is TRBJ1-1; TRBD1 matches 8 bases. Germline lookup yields CDR1 SGHRS and CDR2 YFSETQ. This CDR3 spans 13 amino acids. V gave up 6 bases and J gave up 2 bases; unmatched junction bases: 3. The CDR3 loop is CASTGTGNTEAFF. The CDR3 coding sequence is TGCGCCAGCACCGGGACAGGAAACACTGAAGCTTTCTTT. Looking up the rest from reference TRBV5-1 and TRBJ1-1 gives the full variable domain: KAGVTQTPRYLIKTRGQQVTLSCSPISGHRSVSWYQQTPGQGLQFLFEYFSETQRNKGNFPGRFSGRQFSNSRSEMNVSTLELGDSALYLCASTGTGNTEAFFGQGTRLTVV.

CDR3 DNA sequence: TGTGCCAGCAGTTACGTAGGACAGGAGCGGGAGACCCAGTACTTC. Its translation is CASSYVGQERETQYF. V gene TRBV6-5 combines with J gene TRBJ2-5; TRBD1 agrees at 7 bases. V lost 2 bases, J lost 5 bases, and 8 bases stayed unmatched. CDR1 MNHEY and CDR2 SVGAGI come from the germline V gene. The CDR3 consists of 15 residues.

V usage is TRBV19 and J usage is TRBJ1-3, with D hard to call. The CDR3 runs 15 residues. Germline V gives CDR1 LNHDA, CDR2 SQIVND (reference sequence). V lost 3 bases to trimming and J lost 0 bases, with 9 bases between them. CDR3 coding DNA: TGTGCCAGTAGTATTGGAGAGAGCTCTGGAAACACCATATATTTT. Translation gives CASSIGESSGNTIYF. Full variable domain (outside the CDR3, taken from reference TRBV19 and TRBJ1-3): DGGITQSPKYLFRKEGQNVTLSCEQNLNHDAMYWYRQDPGQGLRLIYYSQIVNDFQKGDIAEGYSVSREKKESFPLTVTSAQKNPTAFYLCASSIGESSGNTIYFGEGSWLTVV.

This clone was seen a single time. The V and J genes are TRBV18 and TRBJ2-5; D is ambiguous. The V gene's germline CDR1 is KGHSH and CDR2 LQKENI. The CDR3 length is 16 residues. V was clipped by 0 bases and J by 2 bases, with 13 bases between them. CDR3 amino acids: CASSPPSTDGQETQYF. CDR3 coding DNA: TGTGCCAGCTCACCACCGTCAACGGACGGACAAGAGACCCAGTACTTC.

This chain uses TRBV28 with TRBJ2-5; no definite D call. Germline lookup yields CDR1 MDHEN and CDR2 SYDVKM. CDR3 length: 16 residues. V shed 4 bases and J shed 5 bases, with 20 bases lying between them. CDR3: CASSSTSTHLSETQYF. CDR3 sequence (DNA): TGTGCCAGCAGTTCCACCTCGACTCACCTCTCGGAGACCCAGTACTTC.

Comment on this clone: The junction departs from the called germline gene at one end, perhaps through a read error. In the same sample, other DNA sequences code for this CDR3. The chain combines TRBV25-1 with TRBJ2-2; either TRBD1 or TRBD2 may supply D (5 bases each). The CDR3 contains 16 residues. Germline V gene sequence: CDR1 MGHDK, CDR2 SYGVNS. The CDR3 bases are TGTGCCAGCAGTGATTTTTGGGGGACGAACACCGGGGAACTGTTTTTT. Translating it yields CASSDFWGTNTGELFF.

The V and J genes are TRBV13 and TRBJ2-3; D may be TRBD1 (6 bases). This CDR3 region has 16 residues. Trimming removed 5 bases from V and 4 bases from J, with 19 bases in between. Germline V lookup: CDR1 PRHDT, CDR2 FYEKMQ (reference sequence). The CDR3 DNA reads TGTGCCAGCAGCCCCCAGGCACAGGGTGCGCCAGATACGCAGTATTTT. Its translation: CASSPQAQGAPDTQYF.

The rearrangement joins TRBV11-2 to TRBJ2-5, with TRBD1 matching over 9 bases. Trimming cost V 5 bases and J 5 bases; bases outside gene matches: 9. CDR1 and CDR2 from the germline V gene are SGHAT and FQNNGV. This CDR3 region has 15 residues. The CDR3 is CASSDPTGGKETQYF. The CDR3 nucleotides are TGTGCCAGCAGCGATCCGACAGGGGGAAAGGAGACCCAGTACTTC.

This clone came up once. The chain uses TRBV28 and TRBJ2-5; possible D gene TRBD1, 6 bases. The CDR3 runs to 18 residues. CDR1 and CDR2 (germline): MDHEN, SYDVKM. V was clipped by 0 bases and J by 0 bases, with 17 bases between them. CDR3 protein: CASSLWQVGRGYQETQYF. CDR3 bases: TGTGCCAGCAGTTTATGGCAGGTGGGCAGGGGATACCAAGAGACCCAGTACTTC.

In this sample, this clone turned up once. The V call is TRBV9, the J call TRBJ1-2, with D maybe TRBD1 (6 bases). This CDR3 spans 18 amino acids. In germline, CDR1 is SGDLS, CDR2 YYNGEE. V lost 0 bases to trimming and J lost 2 bases, with 20 bases between them. In DNA form, the CDR3 reads TGTGCCAGCAGCGTAGACGGGCGGGGGACAAACCCGAACTATGGCTACACCTTC. Residues: CASSVDGRGTNPNYGYTF.

This sequence joins TRBV4-3 and TRBJ1-1; no clear D. Trimming took 0 bases from V and 8 from J, leaving 13 bases between them. The CDR3 runs to 14 residues. Germline V gene data show CDR1 as LGHNA and CDR2 as YSLEER. As DNA, the CDR3 is TGCGCCAGCAGCCAAGATCGTCGGGGTACCGAAGCTTTCTTT. Translation: CASSQDRRGTEAFF.

The chain couples TRBV5-5 to TRBJ2-7, with D possibly being TRBD2 (5 bases). This CDR3 contains 12 residues. Germline CDR1 SGHKS, CDR2 YYEKEE (reference sequence). The chain's CDR3 is CASSLDGLMEDV. CDR3 DNA sequence: TGTGCCAGCAGCTTGGACGGCCTCATGGAGGACGTC.

V gene TRBV11-2 combines with J gene TRBJ1-4, with a possible D match to TRBD1 (5 bases). With 1 base removed from V and 7 bases from J, the gap between germline ends came to 13 bases. The germline gives CDR1 SGHAT, CDR2 FQNNGV. CDR3 length: 15 residues. CDR3 amino acids: CASSLGAGAGEKLFF. CDR3 bases: TGTGCCAGCAGCTTAGGGGCTGGGGCCGGTGAAAAACTGTTTTTT.

Remarks on this clone: A junction boundary mismatches the germline segment, possibly from a read error. The chain combines TRBV10-2 with TRBJ1-2, with D uncertain. CDR1 and CDR2 from the germline V gene are WSHSY and SAAADI. This CDR3 region has 15 residues. CDR3 sequence (DNA): TGCGCCAGCAGTGATAGGCGTTCCCCTAAATATGGCTACACCTTC. This encodes CASSDRRSPKYGYTF.

This chain connects TRBV5-8 to TRBJ1-3; D remains ambiguous. With 5 bases removed from V and 0 bases from J, the gap between germline ends came to 12 bases. Germline values: CDR1 SGHTS, CDR2 YDEGEE. CDR3 length equals 15 residues. CDR3 in DNA: TGTGCCAGCAGGTCCGCCTGGGGCTCTGGAAACACCATATATTTT. It is translated as CASRSAWGSGNTIYF.

V gene TRBV6-4 combines with J gene TRBJ1-1; D gene ambiguous. This CDR3 spans 11 amino acids. Trimming cost V 6 bases and J 1 base, with 3 bases left between them. From germline, CDR1 is MRHNA and CDR2 SNTAGT. CDR3 protein: CASRQNTEAFF. The CDR3 DNA reads as TGTGCCAGCAGACAGAACACTGAAGCTTTCTTT.

This chain uses TRBV18 with TRBJ2-7; the match to TRBD1 covers 9 bases. Germline CDR1 reads KGHSH; CDR2 reads LQKENI. This CDR3 region has 15 residues. The J segment lost 3 bases and the V segment lost 3 bases, leaving 6 bases of the junction unmatched. DNA of the CDR3: TGTGCCAGCTCACCCGACGGGACAGGGAACTACGAGCAGTACTTC. It is translated as CASSPDGTGNYEQYF.

This chain connects TRBV21-1 to TRBJ1-2; the table's D call, TRBD1, was not checked against the DNA. TRBV21-1 represents a pseudogene. This CDR3 contains 14 residues. The CDR3 loop reads CASGASGQAYGYTF. CDR3 nucleotides: TGTGCCAGCGGAGCCTCGGGACAGGCCTATGGCTACACCTTC.